One and the same sample provided the 20 T cell receptor beta chains below, sequenced in a study of cytomegalovirus exposure and HLA in healthy donors. In the PCR, 60 Vbeta and 13 Jbeta primers were used. TCRdb keeps only in-frame clones here, not all; method: immunoSEQ multiplex PCR. The sample lists around 100,000 clones; around three quarters were seen once. Material for sequencing was PBMCs. The receptors shown here come from a young woman in good health and CMV-seronegative.

The CDR3: CASSYMPGQGLGEQYF. CDR3 nucleotide sequence: TGTGCCAGCAGTTACATGCCGGGACAGGGACTGGGGGAGCAGTACTTC. The J gene is TRBJ2-5, the V gene TRBV6-5, with 9 bases that match TRBD1. The V gene's germline CDR1 is MNHEY and CDR2 SVGAGI. CDR3 length equals 16 residues. The junction had 15 bases not matched to a gene; V was cut back by 2 bases and J by 11 bases.

The J gene is TRBJ2-1, the V gene TRBV6-6, with 8 bases fitting TRBD1. V was pared by 5 bases and J by 3 bases, with 6 bases of the junction left unmatched. The germline V gene has CDR1 MNHNY and CDR2 SVGAGI (reference sequence). The CDR3 consists of 15 residues. The CDR3 nucleotides are TGTGCCAGCAGTATGGGGGACAGGCGCTACAATGAGCAGTTCTTC. Residues: CASSMGDRRYNEQFF.

The chain couples TRBV5-4 to TRBJ1-1; D gene uncertain. Germline V lookup: CDR1 SGHNT, CDR2 YYREEE (reference sequence). The CDR3 is made up of 11 amino acids. Trimming removed 0 bases at V and 11 bases at J, with 8 bases between. The CDR3 coding sequence is TGTGCCAGCAGCTTGGCGGGGATGGCTTTCTTT. Translation: CASSLAGMAFF.

This clone is a singleton in its sample. The chain recombines TRBV5-1 with TRBJ2-3; weak D call: TRBD2 (6 bases). This CDR3 comprises 16 residues. V lost 4 bases, J lost 3 bases, and 18 bases lay in between. Germline V gene data show CDR1 as SGHRS and CDR2 as YFSETQ. The CDR3 spells CASSILEGGVTDTQYF. CDR3 coding DNA: TGCGCCAGCAGCATACTCGAGGGCGGGGTGACAGATACGCAGTATTTT.

Only a few counts were recorded for this clone. The chain uses TRBV7-9 and TRBJ1-2, with a possible D match to TRBD1 (6 bases). The ends were cut back, 5 bases at V and 2 bases at J, with 12 bases in the middle. This CDR3 is 14 amino acids long. Germline V lookup: CDR1 SEHNR, CDR2 FQNEAQ (reference sequence). CDR3 loop: CASSPDRLNYGYTF. CDR3 sequence (DNA): TGTGCCAGCAGCCCGGACAGACTCAACTATGGCTACACCTTC.

V gene TRBV19 combines with J gene TRBJ1-1, with 7 bases lining up with TRBD1. V lost 3 bases and J lost 1; bases outside the gene matches: 5. The CDR3 has 15 residues. Per germline, CDR1 LNHDA and CDR2 SQIVND (reference sequence). CDR3 sequence reads: CASSIGQVQNTEAFF. The CDR3 DNA follows: TGTGCCAGTAGTATTGGACAGGTGCAGAACACTGAAGCTTTCTTT. Filled out from reference TRBV19 and TRBJ1-1, the complete variable domain reads DGGITQSPKYLFRKEGQNVTLSCEQNLNHDAMYWYRQDPGQGLRLIYYSQIVNDFQKGDIAEGYSVSREKKESFPLTVTSAQKNPTAFYLCASSIGQVQNTEAFFGQGTRLTVV.

This clone was seen a handful of times. The chain couples TRBV7-9 to TRBJ1-4, with 7 bases that match TRBD1. The V segment lost 6 bases and the J segment 8 bases; nucleotides outside the gene matches: 6. The germline V gene encodes CDR1 SEHNR and CDR2 FQNEAQ (reference sequence). This CDR3 has 13 residues. The CDR3 nucleotides read TGTGCCAGCAGACCCGGGACAGAAGAAAAACTGTTTTTT. Translation gives CASRPGTEEKLFF.

The J gene is TRBJ1-5, the V gene TRBV19; D remains ambiguous. The length of the CDR3 is 16 residues. Looked up from germline, CDR1 is LNHDA and CDR2 is SQIVND (reference sequence). Trimming removed 1 base at V and 4 bases at J, with 14 bases between. CDR3 bases: TGTGCCAGTAGTATAGCTGGATTAATCAGGAATCAGCCCCAGCATTTT. Translating gives CASSIAGLIRNQPQHF. Filled out from reference TRBV19 and TRBJ1-5, the complete variable domain reads DGGITQSPKYLFRKEGQNVTLSCEQNLNHDAMYWYRQDPGQGLRLIYYSQIVNDFQKGDIAEGYSVSREKKESFPLTVTSAQKNPTAFYLCASSIAGLIRNQPQHFGDGTRLSIL.

V is TRBV5-1 and J is TRBJ2-3; 12 nucleotides match TRBD2. This CDR3 region has 17 residues. V gave up 3 bases and J gave up 6 bases; unmatched junction bases: 11. The germline gives CDR1 SGHRS, CDR2 YFSETQ. CDR3 sequence: CASSWDSSGGARDTQYF. The CDR3 DNA reads TGCGCCAGCAGCTGGGACTCTAGCGGGGGGGCTCGGGATACGCAGTATTTT.

The chain uses TRBV6-4 and TRBJ2-1; 8 nucleotides match TRBD2. This CDR3 has 15 amino acids. J gave up 8 bases and V 3 bases, and 9 bases lay outside the gene matches. CDR1 is MRHNA, CDR2 SNTAGT, per germline. The CDR3, as DNA: TGTGCCAGCAGTGAAGGGGGTAGCGGGAATGATGAGCAGTTCTTC. Its protein product is CASSEGGSGNDEQFF.

This chain uses TRBV18 with TRBJ1-1, with TRBD1 matching over 7 bases. V gave up 3 bases and J gave up 6 bases; unmatched junction bases: 7. The CDR3 extends over 14 amino acids. CDR1 KGHSH and CDR2 LQKENI come from the germline V gene. CDR3 region: CASSPARQGSEAFF. CDR3 sequence (DNA): TGTGCCAGCTCACCTGCTCGACAGGGATCTGAAGCTTTCTTT.

This clone showed up just a few times. The J gene is TRBJ1-5, the V gene TRBV23-1; D is uncertain. TRBV23-1 is placed among ORFs of uncertain function. The CDR3 loop spans 16 amino acids. With 2 bases removed from V and 9 bases from J, the gap between germline ends came to 20 bases. The CDR3 DNA follows: TGCGCCAGCAGTCAAACCCCCCACCTCACTCGTCGGCCCCAGCATTTT. Encoded protein: CASSQTPHLTRRPQHF.

This sequence joins TRBV11-2 and TRBJ2-5, with D possibly TRBD2 on 5 matching bases. This CDR3 has 15 residues. Trimming stripped 0 bases from V and 4 bases from J, with 12 bases between. Germline V gene lookup returns CDR1 SGHAT and CDR2 FQNNGV. CDR3 sequence (DNA): TGTGCCAGCAGCTTAGATCCCATTCGGGGAGAGACCCAGTACTTC. Translating it yields CASSLDPIRGETQYF.

The chain links TRBV27 to TRBJ2-7; a weak D match, TRBD1 (5 bases). Germline assignment: CDR1 MNHEY and CDR2 SMNVEV (reference sequence). CDR3 length: 13 amino acids. Trimming removed 6 bases at V and 2 bases at J, with 11 bases between. The CDR3 protein is CASSQGAAYEQYF. The CDR3 DNA reads as TGTGCCAGCAGCCAAGGGGCAGCCTACGAGCAGTACTTC.

The CDR3: CAGEGTEETKAFF. The CDR3 DNA follows: TGTGCCGGGGAGGGGACGGAAGAAACGAAAGCTTTCTTT. The chain employs TRBV2 and TRBJ1-1; maybe TRBD1 (5 bases). The CDR3 sequence is 13 residues long. Per the germline V gene, CDR1 is SNHLY and CDR2 is FYNNEI. The V and J ends lost 11 bases and 9 bases respectively, with 22 bases between them.

The rearrangement links TRBV13 to TRBJ2-3, with a tentative D call TRBD2 (6 bases). The CDR3 loop spans 16 amino acids. Trimming stripped 3 bases from V and 2 bases from J, with 15 bases between. Germline assignment: CDR1 PRHDT and CDR2 FYEKMQ (reference sequence). CDR3 in amino acids: CASSFRGTSYTDTQYF. In DNA form, the CDR3 reads TGTGCCAGCAGCTTCCGCGGGACTTCCTACACAGATACGCAGTATTTT.

The chain has TRBV11-3 and TRBJ1-1, with a possible D match to TRBD1 (5 bases). Germline CDR1 is SGHNT and CDR2 is YENEEA. The CDR3 has 13 amino acids. V was pared by 8 bases and J by 1 base, with 11 bases between. CDR3 DNA sequence: TGTGCCAGCCAGACAGAACAGAACACTGAAGCTTTCTTT. Amino acid sequence: CASQTEQNTEAFF.

This chain links TRBV4-3 with TRBJ2-6, with a possible D match to TRBD1 (6 bases). This CDR3 spans 16 amino acids. Trimming cost V 4 bases and J 2 bases, with 12 bases left between them. The germline CDR1 and CDR2 sequences are LGHNA and YSLEER. This CDR3 is CASSRDAGAGANVLTF. The CDR3 nucleotides read TGCGCCAGCAGCCGAGATGCAGGGGCTGGGGCCAACGTCCTGACTTTC.

CDR3 DNA: TGTGCCTGGGAACTGGGGACAGGGAATCCCCATAAGAAGCAGTACTTC. It codes for CAWELGTGNPHKKQYF. This sequence joins TRBV30 and TRBJ2-7; TRBD1 matches at 9 bases. Germline V gives CDR1 GTSNPN, CDR2 SVGIG (reference sequence). J was trimmed by 8 bases and V by 5 bases; bases with no gene match: 19. The CDR3 has 16 residues.

The chain combines TRBV2 with TRBJ1-2, with 7 bases aligning to TRBD1. The J segment lost 1 base and the V segment lost 7 bases, leaving 9 bases of the junction unmatched. Germline assignment: CDR1 SNHLY and CDR2 FYNNEI. The CDR3 loop spans 15 amino acids. In DNA, the CDR3 is TGTGCCAGCACCCCGAAGGGGGCGGTTAACTATGGCTACACCTTC. Protein product: CASTPKGAVNYGYTF.